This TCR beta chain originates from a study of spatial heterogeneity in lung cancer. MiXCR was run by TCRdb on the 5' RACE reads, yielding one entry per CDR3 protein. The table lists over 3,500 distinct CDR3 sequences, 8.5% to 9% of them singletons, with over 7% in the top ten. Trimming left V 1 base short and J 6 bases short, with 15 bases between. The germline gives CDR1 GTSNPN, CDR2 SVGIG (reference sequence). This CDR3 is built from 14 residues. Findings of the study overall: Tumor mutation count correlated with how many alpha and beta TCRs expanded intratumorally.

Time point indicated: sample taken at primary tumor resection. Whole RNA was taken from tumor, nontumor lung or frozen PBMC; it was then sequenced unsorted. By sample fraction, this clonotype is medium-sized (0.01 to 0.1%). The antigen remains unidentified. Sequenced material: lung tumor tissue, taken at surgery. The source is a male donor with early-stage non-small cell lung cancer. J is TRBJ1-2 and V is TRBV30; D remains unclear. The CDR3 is CAWSENEAGDGYTF. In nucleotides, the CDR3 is TGTGCCTGGAGTGAAAATGAGGCCGGGGATGGCTACACCTTC.